Listed below are T cell receptor beta chains from one sample, sequenced in a study of blood T cell repertoires in COVID-19. Sequenced by immunoSEQ multiplex PCR; TCRdb stores in-frame clones only, minus some. This sample has about 89,000 clones, with roughly 95% found just once. Input material: peripheral blood. Every receptor here comes from a human donor with active COVID-19. The donor label of this sample is uncertain. Both conserved end residues are part of each CDR3. The order of the fields is CDR3 DNA, CDR3 protein, J gene, clone size, V gene, D gene. D genes are given only for firm matches. Some rows mark clone size as missing; the rest say once, few, many or name a class of expanded clone.

cdr3_nt: TGTGCCAGCAGCCCCGGGACAGGGGGGACAGATACGCAGTATTTT; cdr3_aa: CASSPGTGGTDTQYF; j_call: TRBJ2-3; clone_size: NA; v_call: TRBV3-1/TRBV3-2; d_call: TRBD1
cdr3_nt: TGTGCCAGCAGCCAAGAACAGGCCTACGAGCAGTACTTC; cdr3_aa: CASSQEQAYEQYF; j_call: TRBJ2-7; clone_size: NA; v_call: TRBV14; d_call: NA
cdr3_nt: TGTGCCAGTAGTTCGGGACTACCCACCGGGGAGCTGTTTTTT; cdr3_aa: CASSSGLPTGELFF; j_call: TRBJ2-2; clone_size: once; v_call: TRBV19; d_call: TRBD2
cdr3_nt: TGCAGCGTTGGACAGGGTGGCAATCAGCCCCAGCATTTT; cdr3_aa: CSVGQGGNQPQHF; j_call: TRBJ1-5; clone_size: NA; v_call: TRBV29-1; d_call: TRBD1
cdr3_nt: TGTGCCAGCAGCCGATCAGGTGGCTCCTACGAGCAGTACTTC; cdr3_aa: CASSRSGGSYEQYF; j_call: TRBJ2-7; clone_size: NA; v_call: TRBV14; d_call: NA
cdr3_nt: TGTGCCAGTAGCCATACACGAATCACGCCAGATACGCAGTATTTT; cdr3_aa: CASSHTRITPDTQYF; j_call: TRBJ2-3; clone_size: NA; v_call: TRBV19; d_call: NA
cdr3_nt: TGTGCCAGCAGCCAAGAGTACGGGAGTTCCTACGAGCAGTACTTC; cdr3_aa: CASSQEYGSSYEQYF; j_call: TRBJ2-7; clone_size: NA; v_call: TRBV3-1/TRBV3-2; d_call: NA
cdr3_nt: TGTGCCAGCAGTTACTCGAAATCAGGTGAAGCTTTCTTT; cdr3_aa: CASSYSKSGEAFF; j_call: TRBJ1-1; clone_size: NA; v_call: TRBV6-2/TRBV6-3; d_call: NA
cdr3_nt: TGTGCCAGCAGCTCTATCGGGTTTGGCTACACCTTC; cdr3_aa: CASSSIGFGYTF; j_call: TRBJ1-2; clone_size: NA; v_call: TRBV7-2; d_call: NA
cdr3_nt: TGTGCCAGCAGCCAAGATGAGCTAGCGAACACCGGGGAGCTGTTTTTT; cdr3_aa: CASSQDELANTGELFF; j_call: TRBJ2-2; clone_size: NA; v_call: TRBV4-2; d_call: NA
cdr3_nt: TGTGCCAGCAGCCCGTGGACTAGAACAAGCACAGATACGCAGTATTTT; cdr3_aa: CASSPWTRTSTDTQYF; j_call: TRBJ2-3; clone_size: NA; v_call: TRBV7-9; d_call: TRBD2
cdr3_nt: TGCGCCAGCAGCTCGGACCGGACAGGGGGCTACAATGAGCAGTTCTTC; cdr3_aa: CASSSDRTGGYNEQFF; j_call: TRBJ2-1; clone_size: once; v_call: TRBV5-1; d_call: TRBD1
cdr3_nt: TGCGCCAGCAGCACCGGGACAGGGGGCACCGGGGAGCTGTTTTTT; cdr3_aa: CASSTGTGGTGELFF; j_call: TRBJ2-2; clone_size: NA; v_call: TRBV5-1; d_call: TRBD1
cdr3_nt: TGTGCCAGCAGCAAAGGCTTAGCGGGTCCCCCCTACGAGCAGTACTTC; cdr3_aa: CASSKGLAGPPYEQYF; j_call: TRBJ2-7; clone_size: NA; v_call: TRBV21-1; d_call: NA
cdr3_nt: TGCACCAGCAGCCAAGGCCGGAGGGCCAGTAGCTCTGGGGCCAACGTCCTGACTTTC; cdr3_aa: CTSSQGRRASSSGANVLTF; j_call: TRBJ2-6; clone_size: NA; v_call: TRBV1; d_call: NA
cdr3_nt: TGCGCCAGCAGCCAAGATACAGTCGCTCCTCCCGAGCAGTACTTC; cdr3_aa: CASSQDTVAPPEQYF; j_call: TRBJ2-7; clone_size: NA; v_call: TRBV4-1; d_call: NA
cdr3_nt: TGCGCCCTCCGCTGGGGCGGAGGAAACACCATATATTTT; cdr3_aa: CALRWGGGNTIYF; j_call: TRBJ1-3; clone_size: NA; v_call: TRBV10-1; d_call: NA
cdr3_nt: TGTGCCAGCAGTTTATTGGGCCAGGGTTGGAATGAGCAGTTCTTC; cdr3_aa: CASSLLGQGWNEQFF; j_call: TRBJ2-1; clone_size: NA; v_call: TRBV28; d_call: NA
cdr3_nt: TGTGCCAGCAGCTGGACTAGCGGATCTTACAATGAGCAGTTCTTC; cdr3_aa: CASSWTSGSYNEQFF; j_call: TRBJ2-1; clone_size: NA; v_call: TRBV7-2; d_call: TRBD2
cdr3_nt: TGCAGCGTAGCCCGGGGTTCCTACAATGAGCAGTTCTTC; cdr3_aa: CSVARGSYNEQFF; j_call: TRBJ2-1; clone_size: NA; v_call: TRBV29-1; d_call: NA
cdr3_nt: TGTGCCAGCAGCCAAGACCAGGCGGGAGCCGCACCCGGGGAGCTGTTTTTT; cdr3_aa: CASSQDQAGAAPGELFF; j_call: TRBJ2-2; clone_size: NA; v_call: TRBV11-3; d_call: TRBD2
cdr3_nt: TGTGCCAGTAGTGGGGGACTAGCGGGAGCGCCGAGCACAGATACGCAGTATTTT; cdr3_aa: CASSGGLAGAPSTDTQYF; j_call: TRBJ2-3; clone_size: NA; v_call: TRBV19; d_call: TRBD2
cdr3_nt: TGCGCCAGCAGCCGGACTCGCGGGCTTGAAGCTTTCTTT; cdr3_aa: CASSRTRGLEAFF; j_call: TRBJ1-1; clone_size: NA; v_call: TRBV4-1; d_call: NA
cdr3_nt: TGTGCCAGCAGCCCCGGGCGACTAGTCACCGGGGAGCTGTTTTTT; cdr3_aa: CASSPGRLVTGELFF; j_call: TRBJ2-2; clone_size: NA; v_call: TRBV7-2; d_call: NA
cdr3_nt: TGTGCCAGCAGTTACTCGATCCCCGTACCAGGGGGCTACAATGAGCAGTTCTTC; cdr3_aa: CASSYSIPVPGGYNEQFF; j_call: TRBJ2-1; clone_size: NA; v_call: TRBV6-2/TRBV6-3; d_call: TRBD1
cdr3_nt: TGTGCCAGCGCCCCTCCTACAGGACAGGGTTCCCCCGGGGAGCTGTTTTTT; cdr3_aa: CASAPPTGQGSPGELFF; j_call: TRBJ2-2; clone_size: once; v_call: TRBV7-2; d_call: TRBD1
cdr3_nt: TGTGCCAGCAGCTTAGCCGTCAGTAACACTGAAGCTTTCTTT; cdr3_aa: CASSLAVSNTEAFF; j_call: TRBJ1-1; clone_size: NA; v_call: TRBV7-2; d_call: NA
cdr3_nt: TGTGCCAGCAGCTTGGAAGGGGGGGCCAAGTATGAGCAGTTCTTC; cdr3_aa: CASSLEGGAKYEQFF; j_call: TRBJ2-1; clone_size: NA; v_call: TRBV11-2; d_call: NA
cdr3_nt: TGTGCCAGCTCTCTGGGACTAGCGGGGCACTCCTACAATGAGCAGTTCTTC; cdr3_aa: CASSLGLAGHSYNEQFF; j_call: TRBJ2-1; clone_size: once; v_call: TRBV18; d_call: TRBD2